What follows are 2 T cell receptor beta chains derived from one specimen sequenced in a study of cytomegalovirus exposure and HLA in healthy donors. The PCR was carried out with 60 Vbeta primers and 13 Jbeta primers. Repertoires were generated with immunoSEQ multiplex PCR, while TCRdb's copy carries only in-frame clones and drops some. Its clone listing holds 150,000 to 200,000 clones. Sequenced input: PBMCs. These receptor sequences come from a woman aged 18 to 35 in good health and CMV-seropositive.

V gene TRBV12-5 combines with J gene TRBJ2-7, with 7 bases identical to TRBD1. The CDR3 is 14 residues long. Germline V gene lookup returns CDR1 LGHNT and CDR2 FRNRAP. V gave up 5 bases and J gave up 3 bases; unmatched junction bases: 7. The CDR3 DNA reads as TGTGCTAGTGGTCGAGCCGGGACAGACTACGAGCAGTACTTC. It translates to CASGRAGTDYEQYF.

The chain combines TRBV6-1 with TRBJ1-2, with D unclear. The germline V and J ends were trimmed by 6 bases and 3 bases, with 14 bases remaining between them. This CDR3 has 14 amino acids. CDR1 MNHNS and CDR2 SASEGT come from the germline V gene. The CDR3 is CASRVDLGDYGYTF. DNA of the CDR3: TGTGCCAGCAGGGTAGACCTCGGGGACTATGGCTACACCTTC.